This T cell receptor beta chain was retrieved from a study of regulatory T cells in long-lasting Graves disease. The CDR3 contains 15 residues. CDR1 is SNHLY and CDR2 is FYNNEI in the germline V gene. Trimming took 6 bases from V and 1 from J; bases not matched to a gene: 7. As for time point: newly diagnosed GD, antithyroid drugs for less than 3 months. The TCR library was prepared using RNA isolated from PBMCs. Investigators prepared the TCR beta libraries by applying iRepertoire HTBI primers and Arm-PCR of CDR3 regions. Original handling: Identified segments across samples numbered roughly 60 TRBV and approximately 15 TRBJ. From the multiplex PCR reads, TCRdb called clonotypes with MiXCR, one entry per CDR3 protein. The V and J calls and clone size come from TCRdb's table, not from the authors' own analysis. This table has hundreds of thousands of distinct CDR3 sequences, less than 15% appearing once.

This clonotype appeared many times. This same sample was also part of a study on T cells in Graves' hyperthyroidism and ophthalmopathy. That source notes: Hyperthyroidism patients were newly diagnosed, had disease duration under 2 months, and were aged 18 to 65 years.

The origin of this receptor is a young man with Graves disease. The sequences come from peripheral blood mononuclear cells (PBMCs), collected at new diagnosis, from a patient treated with antithyroid drugs. This chain links TRBV2 with TRBJ1-1; 8 bases are a match to TRBD1. The CDR3 reads CASRSDRVWNTEAFF. For the CDR3, the DNA is TGTGCCAGCAGGTCGGACAGGGTGTGGAACACTGAAGCTTTCTTT.